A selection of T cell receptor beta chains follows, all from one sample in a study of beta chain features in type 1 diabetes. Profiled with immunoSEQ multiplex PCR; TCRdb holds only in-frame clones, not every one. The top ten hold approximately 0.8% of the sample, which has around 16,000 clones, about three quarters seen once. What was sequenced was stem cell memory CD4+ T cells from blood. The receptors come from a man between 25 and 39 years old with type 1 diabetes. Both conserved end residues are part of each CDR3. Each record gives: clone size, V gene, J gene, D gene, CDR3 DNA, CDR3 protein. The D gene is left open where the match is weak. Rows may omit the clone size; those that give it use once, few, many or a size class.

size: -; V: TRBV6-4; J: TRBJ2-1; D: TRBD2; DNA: TGTGCCAGCCGACCCGGGGGGAACGACAATGAGCAGTTCTTC; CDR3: CASRPGGNDNEQFF
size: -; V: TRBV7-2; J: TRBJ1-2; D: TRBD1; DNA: TGTGCCAGCAGCCTAGGAAGGACAGGGGGCCGACTCAGTCGTGGCTACACCTTC; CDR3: CASSLGRTGGRLSRGYTF
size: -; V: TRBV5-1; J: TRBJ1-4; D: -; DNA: TGCGCCAGCAGCTCCCGGGGGGGGCTGGGTGAAAAACTGTTTTTT; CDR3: CASSSRGGLGEKLFF
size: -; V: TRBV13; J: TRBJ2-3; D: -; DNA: TGTGCCAGCAGCGGAGCCGGAGATACGCAGTATTTT; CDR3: CASSGAGDTQYF
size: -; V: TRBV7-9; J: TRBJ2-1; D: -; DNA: TGTGCCAGCAGCTTACGGGCAGGGGATGAGCAGTTCTTC; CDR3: CASSLRAGDEQFF
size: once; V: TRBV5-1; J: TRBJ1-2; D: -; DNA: TGCGCCAGCAGTTATCAGGATGATGGCTACACCTTC; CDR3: CASSYQDDGYTF
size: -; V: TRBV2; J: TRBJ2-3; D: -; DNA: TGTGCCAGCAGTGAAGCGCCACCGACAAACCCAGATACGCAGTATTTT; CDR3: CASSEAPPTNPDTQYF
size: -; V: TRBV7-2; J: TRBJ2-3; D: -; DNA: TGTGCCAGCAGCTTAGCTCGACCACAGGTTTTT; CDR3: CASSLARPQVF
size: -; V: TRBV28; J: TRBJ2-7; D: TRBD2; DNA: TGTGCCAGCAGCCCCGGGACTAGCTCTGACTACGAGCAGTACTTC; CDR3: CASSPGTSSDYEQYF
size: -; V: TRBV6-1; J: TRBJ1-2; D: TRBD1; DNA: TGTGCCAGCAGTGAGGACAGGGTCGATGGCTACACCTTC; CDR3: CASSEDRVDGYTF
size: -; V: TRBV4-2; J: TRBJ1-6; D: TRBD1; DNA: TGTGCCAGCAGCCAAGAAAGCCTGACCCGGGACAGGGGATTCCGTTCACCCCTCCACTTT; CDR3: CASSQESLTRDRGFRSPLHF
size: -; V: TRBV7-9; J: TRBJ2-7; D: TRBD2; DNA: TGTGCCAGCAGCTCCCTTCGACAGGGACTAGCGGCCTACTCCTACGAGCAGTACTTC; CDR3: CASSSLRQGLAAYSYEQYF
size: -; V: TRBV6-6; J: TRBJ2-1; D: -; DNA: TGTGCCAGCAGTTACGACAGCTCCTACAATGAGCAGTTCTTC; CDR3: CASSYDSSYNEQFF
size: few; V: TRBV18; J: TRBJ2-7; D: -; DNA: TGTGCCAGCTCACCAGCAGAGCGGTACGAGCAGTACTTC; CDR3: CASSPAERYEQYF